The 5 T cell receptor beta chains listed next were all sequenced from one sample in a study of T-cell memory formation after mild COVID-19. MiXCR, applied by TCRdb to the 5' RACE reads, yields one record per CDR3 protein. The sample lists approximately 82,000 distinct CDR3 sequences, about 13% occurring once. The specimen was PBMCs or a T cell subset sorted from them (not recorded which). Receptors were obtained from a man in his late teens or twenties who had mild COVID-19 (a few samples of this study predate the infection). Cell type and time point are not known.

This chain connects TRBV6-5 to TRBJ1-1; no firm D call. From germline, CDR1 is MNHEY and CDR2 SVGAGI. This CDR3 is 14 amino acids long. Trimming removed 8 bases at V and 0 bases at J, with 13 bases between. In DNA, the CDR3 is TGTGCCAGCCGACCGAATTTCATGAACACTGAAGCTTTCTTT. Protein sequence: CASRPNFMNTEAFF.

This clonotype occurred many times. This chain links TRBV7-8 with TRBJ2-7, with D tentatively TRBD1 (5 bases). This CDR3 has 15 amino acids. Germline CDR1 SGHVS, CDR2 FQNEAQ. The V end lost 4 bases, the J end lost 5 bases, and 18 bases lay between the germline ends. CDR3 loop: CASSYMDIGWDEQYV. The CDR3 region has the DNA TGTGCCAGCAGCTATATGGACATCGGGTGGGACGAGCAGTACGTC.

This clonotype has more than one count but fewer than ten. The V call is TRBV27, the J call TRBJ2-2, with TRBD1 identical over 7 bases. This CDR3 comprises 17 residues. Trimming took 3 bases from V and 1 from J; bases not matched to a gene: 8. Per germline, CDR1 MNHEY and CDR2 SMNVEV (reference sequence). CDR3 sequence reads: CASSFYSAGGNTGELFF. In nucleotides, the CDR3 is TGTGCCAGCAGTTTTTATTCGGCAGGGGGGAACACCGGGGAGCTGTTTTTT.

This clonotype occurred many times. The V call is TRBV7-9, the J call TRBJ2-1; D uncertain. The CDR3 has 16 amino acids. V gave up 3 bases and J gave up 5 bases, with 17 bases separating them. From germline, CDR1 is SEHNR and CDR2 FQNEAQ (reference sequence). CDR3 amino acids: CASSFYRSSSHNEQFF. The CDR3 DNA is TGTGCCAGCAGCTTCTACCGGAGTAGTTCCCACAATGAGCAGTTCTTC.

This chain links TRBV6-2 or TRBV6-3 with TRBJ1-1; D call uncertain. Germline V lookup: CDR1 MNHEY, CDR2 SVGEGT. This CDR3 comprises 11 residues. V lost 6 bases, J lost 4 bases, and 6 bases lay in between. In DNA, the CDR3 is TGTGCCAGCAGGGGAGGCACTGAAGCTTTCTTT. This gives the protein CASRGGTEAFF.